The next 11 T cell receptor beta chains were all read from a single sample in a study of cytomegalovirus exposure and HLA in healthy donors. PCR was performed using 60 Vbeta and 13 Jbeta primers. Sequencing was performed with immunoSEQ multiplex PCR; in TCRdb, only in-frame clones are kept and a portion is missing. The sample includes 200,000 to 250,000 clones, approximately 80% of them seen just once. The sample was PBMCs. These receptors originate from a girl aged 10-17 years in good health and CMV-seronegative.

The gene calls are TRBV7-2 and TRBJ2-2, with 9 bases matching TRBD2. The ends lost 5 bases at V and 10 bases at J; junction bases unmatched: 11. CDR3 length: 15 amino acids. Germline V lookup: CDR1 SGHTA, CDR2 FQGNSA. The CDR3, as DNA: TGTGCCAGCAGCCCCGCTGCGGGGGGGCTTACGGAGCTGTTTTTT. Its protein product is CASSPAAGGLTELFF.

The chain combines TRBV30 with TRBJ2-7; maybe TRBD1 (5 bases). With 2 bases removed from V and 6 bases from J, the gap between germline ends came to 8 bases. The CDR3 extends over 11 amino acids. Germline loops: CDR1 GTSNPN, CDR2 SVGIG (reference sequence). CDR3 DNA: TGTGCCTGGAGTAGGGGAAGCGAGCAGTACTTC. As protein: CAWSRGSEQYF.

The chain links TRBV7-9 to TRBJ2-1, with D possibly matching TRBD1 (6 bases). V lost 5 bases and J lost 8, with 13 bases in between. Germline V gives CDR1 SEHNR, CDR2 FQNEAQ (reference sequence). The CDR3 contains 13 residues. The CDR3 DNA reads TGTGCCAGCAGCCAACAGGGTTGGCATGAGCAGTTCTTC. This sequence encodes CASSQQGWHEQFF. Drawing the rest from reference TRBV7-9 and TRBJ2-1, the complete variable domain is DTGVSQNPRHKITKRGQNVTFRCDPISEHNRLYWYRQTLGQGPEFLTYFQNEAQLEKSRLLSDRFSAERPKGSFSTLEIQRTEQGDSAMYLCASSQQGWHEQFFGPGTRLTVL.

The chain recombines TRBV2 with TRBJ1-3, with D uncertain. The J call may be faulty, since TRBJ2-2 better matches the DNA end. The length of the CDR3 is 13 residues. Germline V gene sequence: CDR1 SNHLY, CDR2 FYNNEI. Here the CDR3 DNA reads TGTGCCAGCAGTGGAAAAGCCACCGGGGAGCTGTTTTTT. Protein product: CASSGKATGELFF.

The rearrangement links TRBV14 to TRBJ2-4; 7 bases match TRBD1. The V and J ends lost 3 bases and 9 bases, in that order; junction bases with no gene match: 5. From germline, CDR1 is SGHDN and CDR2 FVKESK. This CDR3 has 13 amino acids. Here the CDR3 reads CASSHRQGSIQYF. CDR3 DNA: TGTGCCAGCAGCCACCGACAGGGTTCCATTCAGTACTTC.

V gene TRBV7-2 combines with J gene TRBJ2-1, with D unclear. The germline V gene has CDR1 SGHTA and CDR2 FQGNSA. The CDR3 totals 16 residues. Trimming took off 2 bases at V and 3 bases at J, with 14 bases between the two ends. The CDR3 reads CASSLIRNSIYNEQFF. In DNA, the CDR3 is TGTGCCAGCAGCTTAATAAGGAACAGTATCTACAATGAGCAGTTCTTC.

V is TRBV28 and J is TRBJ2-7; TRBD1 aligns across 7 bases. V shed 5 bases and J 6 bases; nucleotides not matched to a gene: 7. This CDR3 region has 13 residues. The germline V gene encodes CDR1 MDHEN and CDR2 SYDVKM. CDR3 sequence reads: CASSQPTGSEQYF. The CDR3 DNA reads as TGTGCCAGCAGTCAACCGACAGGGAGCGAGCAGTACTTC.

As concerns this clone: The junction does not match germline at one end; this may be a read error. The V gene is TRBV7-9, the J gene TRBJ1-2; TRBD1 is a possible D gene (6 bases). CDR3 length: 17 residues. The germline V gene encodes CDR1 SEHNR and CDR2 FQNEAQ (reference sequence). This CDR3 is CSSSRRRGGVGGDGYTF. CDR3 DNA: TGTTCCAGCAGCCGTAGAAGGGGGGGAGTTGGTGGCGATGGCTACACCTTC.

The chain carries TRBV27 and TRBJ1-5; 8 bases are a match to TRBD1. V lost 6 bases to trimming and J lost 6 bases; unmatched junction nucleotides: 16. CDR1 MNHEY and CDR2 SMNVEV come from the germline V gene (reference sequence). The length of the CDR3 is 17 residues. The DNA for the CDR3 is TGTGCCAGCAGACGGACAGGGAACTTTAAGCTCGGTCAGCCCCAGCATTTT. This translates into CASRRTGNFKLGQPQHF.

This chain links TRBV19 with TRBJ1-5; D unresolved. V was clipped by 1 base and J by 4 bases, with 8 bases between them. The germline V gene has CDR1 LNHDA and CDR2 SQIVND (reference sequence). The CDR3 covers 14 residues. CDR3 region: CASSIGARNQPQHF. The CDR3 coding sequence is TGTGCCAGTAGTATAGGGGCAAGAAATCAGCCCCAGCATTTT.

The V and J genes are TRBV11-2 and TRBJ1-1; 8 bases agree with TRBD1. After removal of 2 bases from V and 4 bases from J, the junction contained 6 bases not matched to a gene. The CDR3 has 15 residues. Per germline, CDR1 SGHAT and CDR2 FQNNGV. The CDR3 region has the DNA TGTGCCAGCAGCTTAAGGGCAGGGGGCCTCACTGAAGCTTTCTTT. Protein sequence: CASSLRAGGLTEAFF. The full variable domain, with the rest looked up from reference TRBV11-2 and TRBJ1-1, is EAGVAQSPRYKIIEKRQSVAFWCNPISGHATLYWYQQILGQGPKLLIQFQNNGVVDDSQLPKDRFSAERLKGVDSTLKIQPAKLEDSAVYLCASSLRAGGLTEAFFGQGTRLTVV.